This TCR beta chain was identified during a study of Graves' ophthalmopathy and Graves' hyperthyroidism. General study results and limits: With just under 71% sensitivity and approximately 73% specificity, the model predicted ophthalmopathy progression.

Certain patients, namely those with other autoimmune diseases, uncontrolled infections, pregnancy or lactation, were excluded. The PBMC fraction was derived from about 10 ml of fresh peripheral blood. The TCR beta CDR3 regions underwent amplification from RNA transcripts. Amplification began with first-round RT-PCR using HTBI primers, then second-round multiplex PCR was performed. TCRdb passed the multiplex PCR reads through MiXCR, listing each CDR3 protein once. This table has some 250,000 distinct CDR3 sequences, approximately 42% appearing once. As concerns this clonotype: Its antigen is undetermined.

There are 13 residues in the CDR3. Per the germline V gene, CDR1 is SQVTM and CDR2 is ANQGSEA. Trimming stripped 7 bases from V and 1 base from J, with 13 bases between. The rearrangement links TRBV29-1 to TRBJ2-5; D may be TRBD2 (6 bases). Sequenced sample: peripheral blood. The TCR originated in an adult man with Graves' ophthalmopathy. In nucleotides, the CDR3 is TGCAGCGCCGAGGCGGGGATCCAAGAGACCCAGTACTTC. Encoded protein: CSAEAGIQETQYF.